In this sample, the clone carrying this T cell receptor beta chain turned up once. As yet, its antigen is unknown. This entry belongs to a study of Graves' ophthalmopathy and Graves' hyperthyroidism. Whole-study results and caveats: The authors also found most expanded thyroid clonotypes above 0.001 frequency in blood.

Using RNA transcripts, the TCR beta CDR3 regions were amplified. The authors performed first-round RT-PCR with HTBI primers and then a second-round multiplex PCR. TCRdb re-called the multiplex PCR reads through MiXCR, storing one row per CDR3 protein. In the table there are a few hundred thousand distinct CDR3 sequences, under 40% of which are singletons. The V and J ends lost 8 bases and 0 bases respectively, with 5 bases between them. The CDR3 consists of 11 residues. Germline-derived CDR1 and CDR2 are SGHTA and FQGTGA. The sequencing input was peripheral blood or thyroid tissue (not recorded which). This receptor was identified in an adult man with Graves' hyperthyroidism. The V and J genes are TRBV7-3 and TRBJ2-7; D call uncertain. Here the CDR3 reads CASPFSYEQYF. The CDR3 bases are TGTGCCAGCCCCTTCTCCTACGAGCAGTACTTC.